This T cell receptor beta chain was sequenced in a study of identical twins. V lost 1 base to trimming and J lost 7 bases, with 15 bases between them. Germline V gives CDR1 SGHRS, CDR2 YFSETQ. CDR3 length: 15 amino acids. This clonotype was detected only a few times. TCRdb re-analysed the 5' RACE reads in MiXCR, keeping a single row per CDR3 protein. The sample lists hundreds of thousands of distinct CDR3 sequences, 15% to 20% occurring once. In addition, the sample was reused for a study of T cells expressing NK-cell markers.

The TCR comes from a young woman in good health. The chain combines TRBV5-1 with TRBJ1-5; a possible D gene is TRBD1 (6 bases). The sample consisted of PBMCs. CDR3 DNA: TGCGCCAGCAGCTTGAATGGGGACATGGCACAGCCCCAGCATTTT. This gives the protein CASSLNGDMAQPQHF.